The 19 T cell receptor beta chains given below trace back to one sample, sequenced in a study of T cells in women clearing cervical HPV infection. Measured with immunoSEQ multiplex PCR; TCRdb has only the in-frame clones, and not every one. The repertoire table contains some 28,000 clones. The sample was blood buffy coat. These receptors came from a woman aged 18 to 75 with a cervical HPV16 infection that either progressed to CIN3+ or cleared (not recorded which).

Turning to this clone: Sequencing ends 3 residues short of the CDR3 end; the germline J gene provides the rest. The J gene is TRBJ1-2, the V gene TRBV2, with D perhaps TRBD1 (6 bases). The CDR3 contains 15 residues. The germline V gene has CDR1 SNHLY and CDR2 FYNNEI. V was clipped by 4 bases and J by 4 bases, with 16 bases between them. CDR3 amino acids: CASSVTGLGGYGYTF. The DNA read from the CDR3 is TGTGCCAGCAGTGTTACAGGGTTGGGTGGCTATGGC.

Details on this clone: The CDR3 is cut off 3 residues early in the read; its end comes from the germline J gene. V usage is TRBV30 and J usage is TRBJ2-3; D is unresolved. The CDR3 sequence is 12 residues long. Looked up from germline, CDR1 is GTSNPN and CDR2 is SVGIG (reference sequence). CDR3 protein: CAWRGSGETQYF. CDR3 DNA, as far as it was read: TGTGCCTGGAGGGGCTCAGGCGAGACG.

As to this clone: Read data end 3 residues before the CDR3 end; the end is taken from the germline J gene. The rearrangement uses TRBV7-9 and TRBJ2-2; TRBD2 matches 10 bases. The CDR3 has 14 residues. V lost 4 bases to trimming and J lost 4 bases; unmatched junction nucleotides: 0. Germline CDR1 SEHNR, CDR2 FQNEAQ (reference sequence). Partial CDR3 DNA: TGTGCCAGCAGCTCTAGCGGGGGCACCGGGGAG. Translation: CASSSSGGTGE. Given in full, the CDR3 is CASSSSGGTGELFF. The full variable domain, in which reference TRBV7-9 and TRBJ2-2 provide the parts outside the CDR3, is DTGVSQNPRHKITKRGQNVTFRCDPISEHNRLYWYRQTLGQGPEFLTYFQNEAQLEKSRLLSDRFSAERPKGSFSTLEIQRTEQGDSAMYLCASSSSGGTGELFFGEGSRLTVL.

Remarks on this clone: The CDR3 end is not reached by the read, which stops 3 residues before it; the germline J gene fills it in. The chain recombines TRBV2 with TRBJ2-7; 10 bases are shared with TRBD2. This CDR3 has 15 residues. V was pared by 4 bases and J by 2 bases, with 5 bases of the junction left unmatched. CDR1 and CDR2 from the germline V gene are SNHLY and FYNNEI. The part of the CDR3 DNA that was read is TGTGCCAGCAGTGGGAGCGGGGGGGCCGCCTACGAG. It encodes CASSGSGGAAYE. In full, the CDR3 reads CASSGSGGAAYEQYF.

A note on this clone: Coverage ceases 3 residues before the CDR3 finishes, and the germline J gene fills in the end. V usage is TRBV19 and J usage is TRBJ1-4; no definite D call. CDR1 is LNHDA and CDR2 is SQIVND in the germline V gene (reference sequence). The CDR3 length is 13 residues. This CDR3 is CASRGIEGSPLFF. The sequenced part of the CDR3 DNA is TGTGCCAGTCGTGGCATTGAGGGTTCACCA.

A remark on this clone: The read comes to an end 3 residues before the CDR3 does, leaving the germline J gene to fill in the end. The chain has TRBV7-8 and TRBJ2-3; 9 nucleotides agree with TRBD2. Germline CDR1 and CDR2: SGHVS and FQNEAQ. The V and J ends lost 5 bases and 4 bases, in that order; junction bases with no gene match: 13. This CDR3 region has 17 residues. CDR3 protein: CASSPRESGGRADTQYF. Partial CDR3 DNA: TGTGCCAGCAGCCCCCGAGAGAGCGGGGGGCGGGCAGATACG.

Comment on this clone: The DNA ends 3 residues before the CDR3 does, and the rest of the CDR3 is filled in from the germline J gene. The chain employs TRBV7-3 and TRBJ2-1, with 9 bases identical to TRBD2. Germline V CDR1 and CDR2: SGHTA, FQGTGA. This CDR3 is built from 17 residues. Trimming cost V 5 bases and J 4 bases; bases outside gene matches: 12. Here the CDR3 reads CASSLMAAAGGYNEQFF. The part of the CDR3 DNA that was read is TGTGCCAGCAGCCTCATGGCCGCGGCGGGGGGGTACAATGAG.

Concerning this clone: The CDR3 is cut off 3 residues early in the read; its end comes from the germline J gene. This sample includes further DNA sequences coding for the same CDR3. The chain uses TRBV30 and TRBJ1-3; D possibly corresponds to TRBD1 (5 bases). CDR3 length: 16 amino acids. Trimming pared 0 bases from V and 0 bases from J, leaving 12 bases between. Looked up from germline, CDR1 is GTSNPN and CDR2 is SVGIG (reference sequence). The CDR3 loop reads CAWSVIAGLSGNTIYF. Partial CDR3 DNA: TGTGCCTGGAGTGTAATAGCGGGACTCTCTGGAAACACC.

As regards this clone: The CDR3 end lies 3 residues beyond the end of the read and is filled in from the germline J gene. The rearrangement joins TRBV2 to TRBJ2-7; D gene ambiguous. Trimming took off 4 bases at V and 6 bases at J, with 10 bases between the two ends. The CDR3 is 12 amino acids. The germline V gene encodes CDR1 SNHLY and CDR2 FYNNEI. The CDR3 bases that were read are TGTGCCAGCAGTGCTACGGTCCTCGAG. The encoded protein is CASSATVLE. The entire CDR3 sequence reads CASSATVLEQYF.

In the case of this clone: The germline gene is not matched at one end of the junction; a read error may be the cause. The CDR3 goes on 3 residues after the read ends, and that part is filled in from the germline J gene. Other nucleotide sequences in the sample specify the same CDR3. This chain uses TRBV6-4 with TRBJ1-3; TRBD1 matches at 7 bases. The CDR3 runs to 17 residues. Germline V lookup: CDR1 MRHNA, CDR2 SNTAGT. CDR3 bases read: TGTGCCAGCAGGGACAGACAGGGAGAGCTAATCGGAAACACT. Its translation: CASRDRQGELIGNT. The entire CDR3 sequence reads CASRDRQGELIGNTIYF.

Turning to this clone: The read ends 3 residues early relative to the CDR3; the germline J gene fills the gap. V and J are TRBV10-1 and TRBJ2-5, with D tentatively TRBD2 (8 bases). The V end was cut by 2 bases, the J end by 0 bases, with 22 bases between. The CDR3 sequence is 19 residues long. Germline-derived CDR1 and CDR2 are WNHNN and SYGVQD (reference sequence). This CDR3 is CASSENTRGGGGNQETQYF. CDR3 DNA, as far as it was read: TGCGCCAGCAGTGAGAATACGAGAGGGGGCGGGGGGAACCAAGAGACC.

The CDR3: CASRGNSGKSTDTYTF. Incomplete CDR3 DNA: TGTGCCAGTAGGGGGAATAGCGGGAAAAGCACAGATACC. This chain joins TRBV19 and TRBJ1-2; D is undetermined. The read gets to within 3 residues of the CDR3 end, and the germline J gene fills in the rest. Germline-derived CDR1 and CDR2 are LNHDA and SQIVND (reference sequence). There are 16 residues in the CDR3.

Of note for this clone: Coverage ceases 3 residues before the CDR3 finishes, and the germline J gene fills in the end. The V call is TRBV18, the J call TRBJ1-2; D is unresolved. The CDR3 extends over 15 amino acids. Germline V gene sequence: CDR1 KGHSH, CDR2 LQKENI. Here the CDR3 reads CASSPVTSDSYDYTF. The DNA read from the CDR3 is TGTGCCAGCTCACCCGTCACTAGCGATTCTTACGAC. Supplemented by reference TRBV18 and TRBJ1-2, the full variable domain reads NAGVMQNPRHLVRRRGQEARLRCSPMKGHSHVYWYRQLPEEGLKFMVYLQKENIIDESGMPKERFSAEFPKEGPSILRIQQVVRGDSAAYFCASSPVTSDSYDYTFGSGTRLTVV.

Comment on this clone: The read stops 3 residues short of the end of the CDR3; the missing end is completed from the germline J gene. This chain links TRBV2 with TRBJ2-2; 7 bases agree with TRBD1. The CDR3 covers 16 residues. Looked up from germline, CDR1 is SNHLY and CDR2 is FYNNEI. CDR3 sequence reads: CASGQGVISGANVLFF. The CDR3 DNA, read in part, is TGTGCCAGCGGGCAGGGGGTAATCTCTGGGGCCAACGTG.

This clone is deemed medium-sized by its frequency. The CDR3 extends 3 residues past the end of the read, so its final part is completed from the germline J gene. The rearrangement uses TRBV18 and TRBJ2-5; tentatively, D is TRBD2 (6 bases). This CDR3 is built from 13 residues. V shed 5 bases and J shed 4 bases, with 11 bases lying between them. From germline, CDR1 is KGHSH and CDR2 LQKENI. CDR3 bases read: TGTGCCAGCTCAAAGCGGGTTGGAGAGACC. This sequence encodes CASSKRVGET. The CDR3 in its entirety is CASSKRVGETQYF.

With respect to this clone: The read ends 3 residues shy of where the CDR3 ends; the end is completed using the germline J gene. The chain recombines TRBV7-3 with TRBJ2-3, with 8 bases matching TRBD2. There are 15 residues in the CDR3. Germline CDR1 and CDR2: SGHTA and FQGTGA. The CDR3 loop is CASSPIGLAGETQYF. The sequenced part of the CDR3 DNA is TGTGCCAGCAGTCCGATAGGACTAGCTGGAGAGACG.

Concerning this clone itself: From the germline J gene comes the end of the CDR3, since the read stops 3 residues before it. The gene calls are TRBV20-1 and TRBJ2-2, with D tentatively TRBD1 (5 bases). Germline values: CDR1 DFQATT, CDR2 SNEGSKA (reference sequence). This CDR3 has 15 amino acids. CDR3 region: CSARRGLGENEKLFF. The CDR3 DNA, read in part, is TGCAGTGCTAGAAGGGGTTTGGGTGAGAATGAAAAG.

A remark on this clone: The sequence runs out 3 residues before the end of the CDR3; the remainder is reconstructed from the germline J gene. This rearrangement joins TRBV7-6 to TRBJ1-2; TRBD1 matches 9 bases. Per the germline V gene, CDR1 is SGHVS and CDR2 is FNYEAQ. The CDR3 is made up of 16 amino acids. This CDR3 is CASSSLEGQGTYDYTF. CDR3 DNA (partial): TGTGCCAGCAGTTCCTTAGAGGGACAGGGCACCTACGAC.

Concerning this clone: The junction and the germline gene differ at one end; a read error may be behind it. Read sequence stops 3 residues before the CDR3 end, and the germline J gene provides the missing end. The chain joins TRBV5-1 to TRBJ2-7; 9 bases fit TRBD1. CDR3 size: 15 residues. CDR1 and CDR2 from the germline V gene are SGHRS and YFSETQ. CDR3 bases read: TGCGTCAGCAGCTCACCGGGACAGGGAGACTACGAG. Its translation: CVSSSPGQGDYE. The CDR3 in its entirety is CVSSSPGQGDYEQYF.